This T cell receptor (beta chain) is drawn from a study of blood T cell repertoires in COVID-19. The length of the CDR3 is 14 residues. The germline gives CDR1 LGHDT, CDR2 YNNKEL (reference sequence). V gave up 5 bases and J gave up 0 bases, with 8 bases separating them. TCRdb's copy holds only in-frame clones and misses some; the assay was immunoSEQ multiplex PCR. The sample consists of around 210,000 clones, about 89% of them appearing once. The sequenced sample was PBMCs or T cells enriched from blood (not recorded which). V is TRBV3-1 (or the pseudogene TRBV3-2) and J is TRBJ1-5, with D possibly being TRBD1 (6 bases). This TCR was recovered from a woman between 18 and 29 years old who had recovered from COVID-19. CDR3 in DNA: TGTGCCAGCAGCGGGACACATAGCAATCAGCCCCAGCATTTT. Its translation: CASSGTHSNQPQHF.